This T cell receptor (beta chain) was captured by sequencing in a study of CD8+CD57+ T cells in acquired aplastic anemia. Across the whole study: Sorted cells (CD4+ and CD8+) yielded DNA amounts that averaged around 3.1 ug. Study findings and constraints: Approximately 30 CD8+ CDR3 sequences were shared between patients and controls. No significant patient-versus-control difference appeared in CD8+ Simpson's diversity.

Genomic DNA served as template for TCR beta VDJ and CDR3 profiling. TCRdb reanalysed the reads using MiXCR and keeps one entry per CDR3 protein. The sample holds about 270,000 distinct CDR3 sequences, around three fifths seen once. The sample holds many counts of this clonotype. The antigen remains unidentified. The sequence was collected from a human donor with severe aplastic anemia or a healthy control (not recorded which). The sequencing input was sorted CD4+, CD8+, or CD8+CD57+ T cells (not recorded which) from PBMCs.

The chain's CDR3 is CASILKGKGARGNEQFF. The CDR3 DNA follows: TGCGCCAGCATTTTAAAAGGGAAGGGGGCTAGGGGCAATGAGCAGTTCTTC. The chain combines TRBV10-1 with TRBJ2-1, with 7 bases fitting TRBD1. Germline V gene sequence: CDR1 WNHNN, CDR2 SYGVQD (reference sequence). J lost 6 bases, V lost 7 bases, and 18 bases had no gene match. CDR3 length: 17 residues.